These T cell receptor beta chains were read from a single sample in a study of monozygotic twins with inflammatory bowel disease. Reanalyzing the 5' RACE reads, TCRdb keeps one entry per CDR3 protein, without DNA. The record lists 350,000 to 500,000 distinct CDR3 sequences, of which the ten most abundant hold roughly 2.3%. The specimen sequenced was blood. The source of these receptors is a human donor with ulcerative colitis or Crohn's disease, or a healthy co-twin of an affected twin (not recorded which). CDR3s include the opening cysteine and the closing phenylalanine or tryptophan. The order of the fields is V gene, J gene, CDR3 protein.

V gene: TRBV6-2/TRBV6-3; J gene: TRBJ2-3; CDR3 protein: CASSYSITDTQYF
V gene: TRBV20-1; J gene: TRBJ2-7; CDR3 protein: CSARPKTGRLSYEQYF
V gene: TRBV28; J gene: TRBJ1-4; CDR3 protein: CASREPGTVNEKLFF
V gene: TRBV5-1; J gene: TRBJ1-6; CDR3 protein: CASRATLDNSPLHF
V gene: TRBV18; J gene: TRBJ1-2; CDR3 protein: CASSPTRDGRGGYTF
V gene: TRBV4-2; J gene: TRBJ2-2; CDR3 protein: CASSQDYLANTGELFF
V gene: TRBV6-1; J gene: TRBJ2-2; CDR3 protein: CASSEPQYTGELFF
V gene: TRBV30; J gene: TRBJ2-7; CDR3 protein: CAWAGPGYEQYF
V gene: TRBV28; J gene: TRBJ1-1; CDR3 protein: CASSTSRDLEEAFF
V gene: TRBV18; J gene: TRBJ1-1; CDR3 protein: CATAGGRDTEAFF
V gene: TRBV6-5; J gene: TRBJ1-1; CDR3 protein: CASTYSRTVNTEAFF
V gene: TRBV10-3; J gene: TRBJ2-7; CDR3 protein: CAISDGELFYEQYF
V gene: TRBV7-9; J gene: TRBJ1-1; CDR3 protein: CASSLQYNTEAFF
V gene: TRBV29-1; J gene: TRBJ2-3; CDR3 protein: CSVEPNTDTQYF
V gene: TRBV12-3/TRBV12-4; J gene: TRBJ1-4; CDR3 protein: CASGRNVGEKLFF
V gene: TRBV29-1; J gene: TRBJ2-3; CDR3 protein: CSAAMGVSSTDTQYF
V gene: TRBV20-1; J gene: TRBJ1-5; CDR3 protein: CSAGQADNQPQHF
V gene: TRBV7-2; J gene: TRBJ1-1; CDR3 protein: CASSFESLNTEAFF
V gene: TRBV24-1; J gene: TRBJ2-1; CDR3 protein: CATSDPASIEQFF
V gene: TRBV4-1; J gene: TRBJ2-3; CDR3 protein: CASSPKGDSDTQYF
V gene: TRBV28; J gene: TRBJ1-1; CDR3 protein: CASSSRLSMTGQGMRTEAFF
V gene: TRBV20-1; J gene: TRBJ1-5; CDR3 protein: CSAREISQGRQPQHF
V gene: TRBV4-2; J gene: TRBJ2-7; CDR3 protein: CASSSGTSGGIYEQYF
V gene: TRBV29-1; J gene: TRBJ1-1; CDR3 protein: CSAREDTEAFF
V gene: TRBV30; J gene: TRBJ2-1; CDR3 protein: CAWSRVHDEQFF
V gene: TRBV18; J gene: TRBJ2-3; CDR3 protein: CASSPRGSSADTQYF
V gene: TRBV2; J gene: TRBJ2-3; CDR3 protein: CASRRELAGDTQYF